Shown below are 22 T cell receptor beta chains from a single sample sequenced in a study of response to subunit inactivated influenza vaccine. TCRdb reprocessed the RT-PCR reads via MiXCR and lists one record per CDR3 protein. The repertoire holds about 570,000 distinct CDR3 sequences, with approximately 10% as singletons. This sample also appeared in a second study, on T cells expressing NK-cell markers. That source reports: cDNA encoding TCR beta was synthesized via 5'RACE template switching incorporating UMIs.

Sample: PBMCs from blood, taken on the day of vaccination. These receptors originate from a man aged 50 or older who received an inactivated influenza vaccine.

This chain connects TRBV29-1 to TRBJ2-5, with a tentative D call TRBD2 (6 bases). V lost 3 bases, J lost 5 bases, and 10 bases lay in between. The germline V gene encodes CDR1 SQVTM and CDR2 ANQGSEA. The CDR3 is 12 residues long. CDR3 amino acids: CSVDVGGETQYF. The CDR3 region has the DNA TGCAGCGTTGACGTGGGGGGTGAGACCCAGTACTTC.

This clonotype has just a few counts. V gene TRBV20-1 combines with J gene TRBJ2-1; 8 nucleotides agree with TRBD1. The CDR3 contains 19 residues. J lost 6 bases, V lost 1 base, and 20 bases had no gene match. Germline V gene lookup returns CDR1 DFQATT and CDR2 SNEGSKA (reference sequence). The DNA for the CDR3 is TGCAGTGCTAGAGCTACGTTCCGTCCGTCGACAGGGGTGGGCAATGAGCAGTTCTTC. Its translation is CSARATFRPSTGVGNEQFF.

This rearrangement joins TRBV20-1 to TRBJ1-2; TRBD1 matches at 7 bases. Germline V gene sequence: CDR1 DFQATT, CDR2 SNEGSKA (reference sequence). V lost 2 bases to trimming and J lost 3 bases; unmatched junction nucleotides: 6. CDR3 length equals 14 residues. This CDR3 reads CSARRRQGDYGYTF. The CDR3 nucleotides read TGCAGTGCTAGACGAAGACAGGGAGACTATGGCTACACCTTC.

The J gene is TRBJ2-7, the V gene TRBV7-2; D is undetermined. This CDR3 has 15 residues. Germline V CDR1 and CDR2: SGHTA, FQGNSA. Trimming stripped 1 base from V and 0 bases from J, with 10 bases between. Here the CDR3 reads CASSLGFSYSYEQYF. CDR3 in DNA: TGTGCCAGCAGCTTAGGATTTAGCTACTCCTACGAGCAGTACTTC.

The chain is built from TRBV20-1 and TRBJ2-7, with D possibly matching TRBD1 (6 bases). CDR1 is DFQATT, CDR2 SNEGSKA, per germline (reference sequence). The CDR3 is 13 amino acids. The V end lost 4 bases, the J end lost 1 base, and 11 bases lay between the germline ends. The CDR3 sequence: CSANRERSYEQYF. The CDR3 coding sequence is TGCAGTGCTAACAGGGAACGGTCCTACGAGCAGTACTTC.

This clonotype was seen ten or more times. The V and J genes are TRBV29-1 and TRBJ2-3; 9 nucleotides agree with TRBD2. This CDR3 spans 16 amino acids. V dropped 5 bases and J dropped 0; count of bases not matched to a gene: 9. Germline V gene data show CDR1 as SQVTM and CDR2 as ANQGSEA. The CDR3 nucleotides read TGCAGCGTTAGAGGAGGAACTAGCGGGAGCACAGATACGCAGTATTTT. Its protein product is CSVRGGTSGSTDTQYF.

This clonotype was picked up a small number of times. This sequence joins TRBV5-1 and TRBJ2-2; a weak D match, TRBD1 (6 bases). V lost 2 bases to trimming and J lost 4 bases, with 12 bases between them. Germline assignment: CDR1 SGHRS and CDR2 YFSETQ. The CDR3 is 15 residues long. The CDR3 here is CASSFSQGLTGELFF. The CDR3 DNA is TGCGCCAGCAGCTTTAGTCAGGGGCTCACCGGGGAGCTGTTTTTT. The full variable domain, in which reference TRBV5-1 and TRBJ2-2 provide the parts outside the CDR3, is KAGVTQTPRYLIKTRGQQVTLSCSPISGHRSVSWYQQTPGQGLQFLFEYFSETQRNKGNFPGRFSGRQFSNSRSEMNVSTLELGDSALYLCASSFSQGLTGELFFGEGSRLTVL.

The chain couples TRBV27 to TRBJ2-2; D uncertain. Germline CDR1 and CDR2: MNHEY and SMNVEV (reference sequence). The V end lost 5 bases, the J end lost 4 bases, and 23 bases lay between the germline ends. The length of the CDR3 is 18 residues. This chain's CDR3 is CASSRSGSTPGGTGELFF. The CDR3 DNA sequence: TGTGCCAGCAGTCGAAGTGGCTCTACCCCAGGCGGCACCGGGGAGCTGTTTTTT.

CDR3 sequence: CASSLWGGKASDTQYF. The CDR3 DNA reads as TGTGCCAGCAGCTTATGGGGCGGTAAGGCCAGCGATACGCAGTATTTT. The V call is TRBV7-2, the J call TRBJ2-3; D might be TRBD1 (5 bases). The CDR3 has 16 residues. Looked up from germline, CDR1 is SGHTA and CDR2 is FQGNSA. With 2 bases removed from V and 6 bases from J, the gap between germline ends came to 18 bases.

This clonotype came up a few times. The chain joins TRBV2 to TRBJ2-5; D possibly corresponds to TRBD2 (7 bases). The V gene's germline CDR1 is SNHLY and CDR2 FYNNEI. The CDR3 spans 13 residues. Trimming stripped 7 bases from V and 13 bases from J, with 22 bases between. For the CDR3, the DNA is TGTGCCAGCACTCCATCGGGGAGGGGACAACCGTACTTC. Encoded protein: CASTPSGRGQPYF.

There are a few counts of this clonotype. V is TRBV7-9 and J is TRBJ2-3; TRBD1 matches at 8 bases. The ends lost 5 bases at V and 0 bases at J; junction bases unmatched: 7. The CDR3 has 16 amino acids. Germline-derived CDR1 and CDR2 are SEHNR and FQNEAQ (reference sequence). CDR3 coding DNA: TGTGCCAGCAGCCTCGACAGGGGTTTTAGCACAGATACGCAGTATTTT. Translated: CASSLDRGFSTDTQYF.

This clonotype showed up just a few times. The chain recombines TRBV6-5 with TRBJ2-1, with TRBD1 matching over 10 bases. V shed 2 bases and J 9 bases; nucleotides not matched to a gene: 7. Germline loops: CDR1 MNHEY, CDR2 SVGAGI. The CDR3 has 15 residues. The CDR3 here is CASSYLRQGAGEQFF. DNA for the CDR3: TGTGCCAGCAGTTACCTACGACAGGGGGCTGGTGAGCAGTTCTTC.

V is TRBV7-2 and J is TRBJ1-4; D is perhaps TRBD1 (5 bases). V lost 6 bases to trimming and J lost 4 bases, with 12 bases between them. This CDR3 has 14 residues. Germline loops: CDR1 SGHTA, CDR2 FQGNSA. The CDR3 coding sequence is TGTGCCAGCAGACAGGAGTATAGTAATGAAAAACTGTTTTTT. Residues: CASRQEYSNEKLFF.

The table lists this clonotype with a few counts. The chain links TRBV10-3 to TRBJ2-3; no clear D gene. Trimming left V 4 bases short and J 1 base short, with 12 bases between. The V gene's germline CDR1 is ENHRY and CDR2 SYGVKD. This CDR3 has 15 residues. The CDR3 reads CAISGMAGGTDTQYF. The CDR3 region has the DNA TGTGCCATCAGTGGAATGGCTGGGGGCACAGATACGCAGTATTTT.

J is TRBJ2-7 and V is TRBV10-3, with 12 nucleotides matching TRBD2. Germline CDR1 reads ENHRY; CDR2 reads SYGVKD. V was clipped by 4 bases and J by 5 bases; unmatched bases: 3. The CDR3 is made up of 14 amino acids. The CDR3 DNA is TGTGCCATCAGTGGTTCTAGCGGGAGGGACGAGCAGTACTTC. This sequence encodes CAISGSSGRDEQYF.

This clonotype was seen at least ten times. The chain employs TRBV28 and TRBJ2-1; D gene ambiguous. The ends were cut back, 7 bases at V and 3 bases at J, with 10 bases in the middle. The CDR3 runs 13 residues. Germline values: CDR1 MDHEN, CDR2 SYDVKM. In nucleotides, the CDR3 is TGTGCCAGCACTACGGAGCACTACAATGAGCAGTTCTTC. Encoded protein: CASTTEHYNEQFF.

In its sample, this clonotype was seen many times. The chain links TRBV5-1 to TRBJ1-5; possible D gene TRBD1, 6 bases. The CDR3 is made up of 14 amino acids. Germline V gene lookup returns CDR1 SGHRS and CDR2 YFSETQ. The V gene lost 4 bases and the J gene lost 2 bases, with 10 bases spanning the gap. This chain's CDR3 is CASSPDSRNQPQHF. CDR3 DNA: TGCGCCAGCAGCCCGGACAGCCGCAATCAGCCCCAGCATTTT.

This chain connects TRBV6-1 to TRBJ2-1, with D possibly TRBD2 on 6 matching bases. The length of the CDR3 is 16 residues. Germline values: CDR1 MNHNS, CDR2 SASEGT. Trimming took 6 bases from V and 9 from J, leaving 24 bases between them. Here the CDR3 DNA reads TGTGCCAGCAGGGTAGATCTAGCGTGGAGGGGCGGTGAGCAGTTCTTC. It is translated as CASRVDLAWRGGEQFF.

This clonotype appeared many times. The gene calls are TRBV7-9 and TRBJ2-7; 8 bases line up with TRBD2. The junction had 4 bases not matched to a gene; V was cut back by 2 bases and J by 1 base. The CDR3 consists of 15 residues. CDR1 is SEHNR, CDR2 FQNEAQ, per germline (reference sequence). The CDR3 DNA reads TGTGCCAGCAGCTTAACGACTAGCGTTTCCTACGAGCAGTACTTC. Translated: CASSLTTSVSYEQYF. Full variable domain (rest looked up from reference TRBV7-9 and TRBJ2-7): DTGVSQNPRHKITKRGQNVTFRCDPISEHNRLYWYRQTLGQGPEFLTYFQNEAQLEKSRLLSDRFSAERPKGSFSTLEIQRTEQGDSAMYLCASSLTTSVSYEQYFGPGTRLTVT.

V and J are TRBV20-1 and TRBJ1-2; D is perhaps TRBD1 (6 bases). Germline lookup yields CDR1 DFQATT and CDR2 SNEGSKA (reference sequence). The CDR3 length is 16 residues. The V and J ends lost 2 bases and 8 bases respectively, with 24 bases between them. DNA for the CDR3: TGCAGTGCTAGATCAAGGGGGACTGGATTCGGGTACGGCTACACCTTC. This gives the protein CSARSRGTGFGYGYTF.

The V gene is TRBV20-1, the J gene TRBJ2-3, with TRBD1 matching over 8 bases. The V and J ends lost 1 base and 0 bases, in that order; junction bases with no gene match: 15. Germline values: CDR1 DFQATT, CDR2 SNEGSKA (reference sequence). CDR3 length equals 19 residues. The CDR3, as DNA: TGCAGTGCTAGAGTTCAGGGGGCACCCATCTCTCTTAGCACAGATACGCAGTATTTT. This gives the protein CSARVQGAPISLSTDTQYF.

This clonotype was recorded many times. The chain employs TRBV12-3 or TRBV12-4 and TRBJ2-1; D remains unclear. This CDR3 region has 13 residues. Trimming removed 6 bases from V and 4 bases from J, with 10 bases in between. The DNA for the CDR3 is TGTGCCAGCAGCCGTGAGGTTTACAATGAGCAGTTCTTC. Protein sequence: CASSREVYNEQFF.